Listed below are T cell receptor beta chains from one sample, sequenced in a study of T cells in Graves' hyperthyroidism and ophthalmopathy. MiXCR, run by TCRdb on the multiplex PCR reads, gives a single entry per CDR3 protein. The table has a few hundred thousand distinct CDR3 sequences, about 43% seen once; the top ten hold about 7.8%. The source material was peripheral blood or thyroid tissue (not recorded which). The receptors were sampled from a woman under 30 with Graves' hyperthyroidism. Both conserved end residues are part of each CDR3. Each record gives: CDR3 protein, CDR3 DNA, J gene, CDR3 length, D gene, V gene, clone size. The D gene is left open where the match is weak. The size field is filled for only some rows; it gives once, few, many or a size class.

CASSSSLTGNYGYTF TGTGCCAGCAGCTCAAGCCTGACAGGGAACTATGGCTACACCTTC TRBJ1-2 15 TRBD1 TRBV12-3/TRBV12-4 many
CASSEGWGSLDEQFF TGTGCCAGCAGTGAAGGGTGGGGATCCTTGGATGAGCAGTTCTTC TRBJ2-1 15 . TRBV6-5 .
CASSETGRDGYTF TGTGCCAGCAGCGAAACAGGGCGTGATGGCTACACCTTC TRBJ1-2 13 . TRBV12-3/TRBV12-4 .
CASSYGLRRRLAYEQYF TGTGCCAGCAGTTACGGTTTACGGCGGAGGCTAGCCTACGAGCAGTACTTC TRBJ2-7 17 . TRBV6-6 many
CSARRGGAYMQETQYF TGCAGTGCTAGACGGGGAGGGGCGTACATGCAAGAGACCCAGTACTTC TRBJ2-5 16 TRBD2 TRBV20-1 .
CSAADGRNEQFF TGCAGCGCCGCGGACGGACGAAATGAGCAGTTCTTC TRBJ2-1 12 . TRBV29-1 .
CSASGDSGANVLTF TGCAGTGCTAGTGGGGACTCTGGGGCCAACGTCCTGACTTTC TRBJ2-6 14 . TRBV20-1 many
CSARDPTSGSIHEQYF TGCAGTGCTAGAGATCCGACTAGCGGGAGCATTCACGAGCAGTACTTC TRBJ2-7 16 TRBD2 TRBV20-1 many
CSVRQGGTSSGNTIYF TGCAGCGTCCGACAGGGGGGGACATCCTCTGGAAACACCATATATTTT TRBJ1-3 16 TRBD1 TRBV29-1 .
CASSSPPSALQDEQYF TGTGCCAGCAGCTCCCCCCCTTCGGCCTTACAGGACGAGCAGTACTTC TRBJ2-7 16 . TRBV7-2 many
CSVRGATYEQYF TGCAGCGTTAGGGGTGCCACCTACGAGCAGTACTTC TRBJ2-7 12 . TRBV29-1 many
CASSDGEAGGFSEQYF TGTGCCAGCAGTGACGGGGAAGCGGGAGGATTTTCCGAGCAGTACTTC TRBJ2-7 16 TRBD2 TRBV2 many
CASSEGTGKETQYF TGTGCCAGCAGTGAAGGGACAGGGAAAGAGACCCAGTACTTC TRBJ2-5 14 TRBD1 TRBV6-6 once
CSARGLAGVTQYF TGCAGTGCTAGGGGACTAGCGGGAGTAACGCAGTATTTT TRBJ2-3 13 TRBD2 TRBV20-1 few
CAWSPQSGGNQPQHF TGTGCCTGGAGTCCCCAATCGGGGGGAAATCAGCCCCAGCATTTT TRBJ1-5 15 . TRBV25-1 .
CSASSPGLLSGNTIYF TGCAGTGCTAGTTCTCCCGGGCTGCTCTCTGGAAACACCATATATTTT TRBJ1-3 16 . TRBV20-1 .
CASSPGTSGRAGGETQYF TGTGCCAGCAGCCCCGGGACTAGCGGGAGGGCGGGGGGAGAGACCCAGTACTTC TRBJ2-5 18 TRBD2 TRBV7-8 few
CASSRTDWGNQPQHF TGTGCCAGCAGCCGCACCGATTGGGGCAATCAGCCCCAGCATTTT TRBJ1-5 15 . TRBV7-2 .